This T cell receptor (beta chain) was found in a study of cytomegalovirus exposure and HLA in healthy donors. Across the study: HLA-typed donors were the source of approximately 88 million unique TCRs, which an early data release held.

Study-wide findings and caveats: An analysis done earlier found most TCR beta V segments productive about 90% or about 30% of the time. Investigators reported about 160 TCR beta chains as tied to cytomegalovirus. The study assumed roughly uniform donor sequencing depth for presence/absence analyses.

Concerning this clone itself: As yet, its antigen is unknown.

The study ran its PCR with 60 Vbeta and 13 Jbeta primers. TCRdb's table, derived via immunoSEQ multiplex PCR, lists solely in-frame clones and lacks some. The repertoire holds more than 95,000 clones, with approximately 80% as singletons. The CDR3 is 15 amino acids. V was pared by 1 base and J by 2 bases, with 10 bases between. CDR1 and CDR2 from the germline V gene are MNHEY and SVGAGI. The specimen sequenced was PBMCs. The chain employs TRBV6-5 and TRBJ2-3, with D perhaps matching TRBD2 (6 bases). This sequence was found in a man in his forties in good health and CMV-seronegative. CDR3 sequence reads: CASSYYGGYTDTQYF. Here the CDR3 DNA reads TGTGCCAGCAGTTACTATGGGGGGTACACAGATACGCAGTATTTT.